The rows below give T cell receptor beta chains drawn from one sample of a study. MiXCR was run by TCRdb on the reads, yielding one entry per CDR3 protein. Of about 1,800 distinct CDR3 sequences listed, 28% were seen once; the top ten hold 5.7%. The sample was CD8+ T cells (not recorded whether cultured). All receptors derive from a female donor. CDR3s include the opening cysteine and the closing phenylalanine or tryptophan. Each record gives: D gene, V gene, J gene, clone size, CDR3 protein, CDR3 DNA. The D gene is left open where the match is weak. Clone sizes are given selectively: once, few, many, or a class where the clone is expanded.

TRBD1,TRBV6-5,TRBJ1-2,many,CASSSTTGDGYTF,TGTGCCAGCAGTTCCACGACAGGGGATGGCTACACCTTC
TRBD2,TRBV3-1,TRBJ2-3,-,CASSPGGNTRYF,TGTGCCAGCAGCCCGGGGGGAAATACGCGGTATTTT
-,TRBV30,TRBJ1-3,medium-sized,CACTPEIGNTIYF,TGTGCCTGCACACCGGAGATTGGAAACACCATATATTTT
-,TRBV5-1,TRBJ2-1,medium-sized,CASSLEQGNNEQFF,TGCGCCAGCAGCTTGGAACAGGGAAACAATGAGCAGTTCTTC
-,TRBV19,TRBJ2-7,-,CASSIDAGLFSYEQYF,TGTGCCAGTAGTATAGATGCCGGACTTTTCTCCTACGAGCAGTACTTC
-,TRBV7-9,TRBJ2-5,medium-sized,CASRSRGAWETQYF,TGTGCCAGCCGGAGTCGGGGGGCTTGGGAGACCCAGTACTTC
-,TRBV9,TRBJ1-2,-,CASSAEALGGCLSGYTF,TGTGCCAGCAGCGCCGAGGCCCTTGGAGGGTGCCTTAGTGGCTACACCTTC
TRBD2,TRBV6-2/TRBV6-3,TRBJ2-1,medium-sized,CASSYSGATSGRNEQFF,TGTGCCAGCAGTTACTCAGGGGCGACTAGCGGGAGAAATGAGCAGTTCTTC
-,TRBV14,TRBJ2-7,medium-sized,CASSPGQGYEQYF,TGTGCCAGCAGCCCGGGGCAGGGCTACGAGCAGTACTTC
-,TRBV7-2,TRBJ2-1,-,CASSSPPDPTFFDEQFF,TGTGCCAGCAGCTCGCCCCCCGATCCCACCTTCTTTGATGAGCAGTTCTTC
-,TRBV10-3,TRBJ2-5,medium-sized,CATARGGQETQYF,TGTGCCACCGCCCGGGGAGGCCAAGAGACCCAGTACTTC
-,TRBV7-9,TRBJ2-1,-,CASSFVNNERFF,TGTGCCAGCAGCTTTGTGAACAATGAGCGGTTCTTC
-,TRBV7-9,TRBJ2-5,medium-sized,CASSPDRYQETQYF,TGTGCCAGCAGCCCGGACAGATACCAAGAGACCCAGTACTTC
-,TRBV29-1,TRBJ2-7,few,CSFIPGHSCEQYF,TGCAGCTTCATACCGGGACACTCATGCGAGCAGTACTTC
TRBD2,TRBV10-2,TRBJ2-3,few,CAIGLAAADTRYF,TGCGCCATCGGACTAGCGGCAGCAGATACACGGTATTTT
TRBD1,TRBV7-3,TRBJ1-1,-,CANSLTGVSTEAFF,TGTGCCAACAGCTTAACAGGGGTAAGCACTGAAGCTTTCTTT
-,TRBV25-1,TRBJ2-3,large,CASSAGDGTDTQYF,TGTGCCAGCAGTGCAGGGGATGGCACAGATACGCAGTATTTT
-,TRBV30,TRBJ2-1,large,CAWSEVHEQFF,TGTGCCTGGAGTGAGGTCCATGAGCAGTTCTTC
TRBD1,TRBV30,TRBJ2-2,few,CAWQTGVPTGELFF,TGTGCCTGGCAGACAGGGGTTCCCACCGGGGAGTTGTTTTTT
TRBD1,TRBV5-8,TRBJ2-7,medium-sized,CASSLDTGTGLEEQYF,TGTGCCAGCAGCTTGGACACCGGGACAGGTCTAGAAGAGCAGTACTTC
-,TRBV27,TRBJ2-7,many,CAAGAGLSYEQYF,TGTGCGGCGGGGGCGGGACTCTCCTACGAGCAGTACTTC
-,TRBV20-1,TRBJ2-7,medium-sized,CSASTTVGTTMSDEQYF,TGCAGTGCTAGCACCACAGTTGGGACAACTATGTCCGACGAGCAGTACTTC
-,TRBV20-1,TRBJ1-1,medium-sized,CSARDLGTNTEAFF,TGCAGTGCTAGAGATCTGGGGACGAACACTGAAGCTTTCTTT
-,TRBV28,TRBJ2-3,large,CASQREGINTQYF,TGTGCCAGTCAACGGGAAGGGATAAATACGCAGTATTTT
TRBD1,TRBV7-3,TRBJ1-1,-,CAGSLTGVDTEAFF,TGTGCCGGCAGCTTAACAGGGGTAGACACTGAAGCTTTCTTT
-,TRBV4-1,TRBJ2-1,medium-sized,CASSQFVLGDQDLNEQFF,TGCGCCAGCAGCCAGTTCGTGCTAGGGGACCAAGATCTAAATGAGCAGTTCTTC
-,TRBV13,TRBJ2-3,-,CASKGGSSGTGTQYF,TGTGCCAGCAAAGGAGGGAGTAGCGGCACAGGTACGCAGTATTTT
-,TRBV11-2,TRBJ2-7,medium-sized,CASSEIGWGEQYF,TGTGCCAGCAGCGAAATAGGGTGGGGGGAGCAGTACTTC
-,TRBV7-2,TRBJ2-3,once,CASSPILRGADTQYF,TGTGCCAGCAGCCCGATTCTGAGGGGCGCAGATACGCAGTATTTT
-,TRBV25-1,TRBJ2-1,medium-sized,CASSRTTGLEQFF,TGTGCCAGCAGTAGAACCACGGGACTTGAGCAGTTCTTC
-,TRBV20-1,TRBJ2-7,-,CSASLSESSYEQYF,TGCAGTGCTAGTTTGTCTGAAAGCTCCTACGAGCAGTACTTC
TRBD2,TRBV20-1,TRBJ2-1,medium-sized,CSAPPGLAVYNEQFF,TGCAGTGCTCCTCCCGGACTAGCGGTCTACAATGAGCAGTTCTTC
-,TRBV3-1,TRBJ1-1,many,CASSQAMNTEAFF,TGTGCCAGCAGCCAAGCGATGAACACTGAAGCTTTCTTT
TRBD1,TRBV2,TRBJ2-7,-,CASSRQGGEKYF,TGTGCCAGCAGCCGACAGGGGGGCGAGAAGTACTTC
-,TRBV21-1,TRBJ2-7,-,CASSRGRLATGGQYF,TGTGCCAGCAGCAGAGGCCGACTAGCTACGGGGGGGCAGTACTTC
-,TRBV27,TRBJ2-6,-,CASTAGANVLTF,TGTGCCAGCACCGCTGGGGCCAACGTCCTGACCTTC
-,TRBV14,TRBJ1-1,-,CASGQDLGGTEAFF,TGTGCCAGCGGCCAAGATCTCGGCGGAACTGAAGCTTTCTTT
TRBD2,TRBV20-1,TRBJ2-3,medium-sized,CSGSGASTDTQYF,TGCAGTGGTAGCGGGGCTAGCACAGATACGCAGTATTTT
TRBD1,TRBV28,TRBJ1-2,large,CASSPLATGAYGYTF,TGTGCCAGCAGCCCCCTGGCTACAGGGGCTTATGGCTACACCTTC
TRBD2,TRBV7-9,TRBJ2-1,medium-sized,CASSSTGTGGRAYNEQFF,TGTGCCAGCAGCTCGACGGGTACGGGCGGGAGAGCCTACAATGAGCAGTTCTTC